These 13 T cell receptor beta chains were all obtained from the same sample, sequenced in a study of beta chain features in type 1 diabetes. The whole isolated RNA underwent reverse transcription, so sequencing captured expressed TCRB transcripts. Clones were read by immunoSEQ multiplex PCR, and TCRdb kept only the in-frame ones, dropping some. Of nearly 350,000 clones detected, around 8% appear once; the ten largest clones hold 0.44%. The specimen was central memory CD4+ T cells from blood. These receptor sequences come from a woman under 30 in good health.

This chain uses TRBV28 with TRBJ2-1; the match to TRBD2 covers 7 bases. This CDR3 region has 15 residues. Unmatched junction bases numbered 15, after V lost 8 bases and J lost 8 bases. Germline lookup yields CDR1 MDHEN and CDR2 SYDVKM. The CDR3, as DNA: TGTGCCAGCGGCCTTCTCAGCGGCGGGAGTGATGAGCAGTTCTTC. Translation: CASGLLSGGSDEQFF.

Only a few counts were recorded for this clone. This rearrangement joins TRBV18 to TRBJ2-7, with 10 positions matching TRBD1. This CDR3 contains 16 residues. Germline V gives CDR1 KGHSH, CDR2 LQKENI. Trimming removed 1 base from V and 8 bases from J; junction bases left unmatched: 11. The DNA of the CDR3 is TGTGCCAGCTCACCACGAGTCGGGACAGGGGAAGAGAAGCAGTACTTC. Encoded protein: CASSPRVGTGEEKQYF.

This clone appeared a single time. The genes are TRBV9 and TRBJ2-3; possible D gene TRBD2, 6 bases. This CDR3 has 15 amino acids. Germline CDR1 and CDR2: SGDLS and YYNGEE. Between the trimmed V and J ends, which lost 0 bases and 8 bases, there was a span of 16 bases. DNA of the CDR3: TGTGCCAGCAGCGTAGAGGTCCTAGCGAGTGGTACGCAGTATTTT. It encodes CASSVEVLASGTQYF.

This rearrangement joins TRBV27 to TRBJ1-2; D call uncertain. CDR3 size: 17 residues. The germline V gene has CDR1 MNHEY and CDR2 SMNVEV (reference sequence). Trimming stripped 6 bases from V and 8 bases from J, with 28 bases between. CDR3 sequence reads: CASSPTATYGNTRGYTF. The CDR3 nucleotides read TGTGCCAGCAGCCCGACGGCGACCTATGGAAACACGCGCGGCTACACCTTC.

This clone was counted between two and nine times. The rearrangement joins TRBV5-1 to TRBJ2-5; D gene unclear. From germline, CDR1 is SGHRS and CDR2 YFSETQ. Trimming cost V 1 base and J 5 bases, with 12 bases left between them. The CDR3 consists of 14 residues. The CDR3 loop reads CASSLPDGMETQYF. CDR3 nucleotides: TGCGCCAGCAGCTTGCCAGACGGTATGGAGACCCAGTACTTC.

For this clone: A far bigger clonotype differs at one base, so this is likely a read error. The chain recombines TRBV4-2 with TRBJ1-1; no definite D call. Germline-derived CDR1 and CDR2 are LGHNA and YNFKEQ. V lost 4 bases, J lost 1 base, and 10 bases lay in between. There are 14 residues in the CDR3. Here the CDR3 reads CASSRPRANTEAFF. The CDR3 bases are TGTGCCAGCAGCCGCCCCCGGGCGAACACTGAAGCTTTCTTT.

This chain links TRBV5-8 with TRBJ1-5; a possible D gene is TRBD1 (5 bases). The germline CDR1 and CDR2 sequences are SGHTS and YDEGEE. The CDR3 spans 14 residues. The V and J ends lost 6 bases and 5 bases respectively, with 15 bases between them. The CDR3 bases are TGTGCCAGCAACCCAAGTCAGGGATATCAGCCCCAGCATTTT. Translating gives CASNPSQGYQPQHF.

In DNA, the CDR3 is TGTGCCAGCAGCTCGGGTCTAACCCAAATCGAGCAGTACTTC. Amino acid sequence: CASSSGLTQIEQYF. The chain recombines TRBV7-8 with TRBJ2-7, with no clear D. Trimming shortened V by 4 bases and J by 6 bases, and 16 bases separated the two germline ends. The CDR3 is 14 amino acids. CDR1 is SGHVS and CDR2 is FQNEAQ in the germline V gene.

This clone was seen a handful of times. The sample holds other DNA sequences that translate to the same CDR3. V is TRBV11-2 and J is TRBJ2-2; D gene unclear. V lost 1 base to trimming and J lost 5 bases, with 8 bases between them. This CDR3 region has 14 residues. Per germline, CDR1 SGHAT and CDR2 FQNNGV. DNA of the CDR3: TGTGCCAGCAGCTTAGTGGTATCTACCGGGGAGCTGTTTTTT. The encoded protein is CASSLVVSTGELFF.

This clone has ten or more counts. J is TRBJ2-3 and V is TRBV7-2, with 8 nucleotides matching TRBD2. The trim removed 1 base at V and 5 bases at J, leaving 2 bases unmatched. Germline V CDR1 and CDR2: SGHTA, FQGNSA. The CDR3 runs to 14 residues. The CDR3 DNA is TGTGCCAGCAGCTTAGGGACTAGCCGAGATACGCAGTATTTT. The encoded protein is CASSLGTSRDTQYF.

With regard to this clone: At one end the junction does not follow the germline gene, possibly because of a read error. V usage is TRBV11-2 and J usage is TRBJ2-2; 10 bases fit TRBD2. The germline gives CDR1 SGHAT, CDR2 FQNNGV. CDR3 length: 14 residues. The CDR3 coding sequence is TGTGCCGGCAGAAGGACTAGCGGAACCGGGGAGCTGTTTTTT. Translation gives CAGRRTSGTGELFF.

The CDR3 sequence is CASSPLGANTGELFF. Written as DNA, the CDR3 is TGTGCCAGCAGCCCCCTGGGAGCGAACACCGGGGAGCTGTTTTTT. The chain carries TRBV25-1 and TRBJ2-2; perhaps TRBD2 as D (5 bases). Germline V lookup: CDR1 MGHDK, CDR2 SYGVNS. The CDR3 has 15 amino acids. V lost 6 bases, J lost 0 bases, and 11 bases lay in between.

This clone occurred many times. The J gene is TRBJ2-3, the V gene TRBV4-3; no clear D. The germline CDR1 and CDR2 sequences are LGHNA and YSLEER. V lost 4 bases and J 3 bases, leaving 14 bases between the germline ends. This CDR3 is built from 15 residues. The CDR3 DNA reads as TGCGCCAGCAGCCTAAGGGCAGAACGTACAGATACGCAGTATTTT. Protein product: CASSLRAERTDTQYF.